This T cell receptor beta chain was obtained from a study of graft-versus-host responses after intestinal transplantation. This clone was recorded a few times. Its target is not known. Some clones are missing from TCRdb's copy, which holds only in-frame ones; the method was immunoSEQ multiplex PCR. Here the sample spans approximately 26,000 clones, roughly 80% being singletons. The V gene lost 8 bases and the J gene lost 3 bases, with 10 bases spanning the gap. The CDR3 sequence is 13 residues long. Germline CDR1 MDHEN, CDR2 SYDVKM. The sequence came from a human donor who received an intestinal transplant. The sample here was unstimulated CD4+ T cells sorted from spleen or lymph node cells, taken before intestinal transplant. This chain links TRBV28 with TRBJ1-4; no firm D call. The CDR3 loop is CASLRQPNEKLFF. The CDR3 DNA follows: TGTGCCAGCCTCAGGCAGCCTAATGAAAAACTGTTTTTT.